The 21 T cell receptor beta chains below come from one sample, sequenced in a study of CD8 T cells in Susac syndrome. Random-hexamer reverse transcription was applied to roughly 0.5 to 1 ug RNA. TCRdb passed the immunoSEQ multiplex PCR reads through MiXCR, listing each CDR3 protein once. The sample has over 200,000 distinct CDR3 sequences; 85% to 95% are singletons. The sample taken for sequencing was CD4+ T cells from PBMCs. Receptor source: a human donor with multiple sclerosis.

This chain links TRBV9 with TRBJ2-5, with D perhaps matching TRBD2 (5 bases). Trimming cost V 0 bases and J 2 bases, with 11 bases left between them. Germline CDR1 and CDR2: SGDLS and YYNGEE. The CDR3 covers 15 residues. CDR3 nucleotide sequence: TGTGCCAGCAGCGTAGGAGGAGGACTTCAAGAGACCCAGTACTTC. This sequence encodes CASSVGGGLQETQYF.

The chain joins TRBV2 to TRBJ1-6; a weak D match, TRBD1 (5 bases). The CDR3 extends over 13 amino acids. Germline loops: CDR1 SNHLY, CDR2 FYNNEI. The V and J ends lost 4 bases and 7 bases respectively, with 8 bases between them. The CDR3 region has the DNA TGTGCCAGCAGTGCAGGGAAGAATTCACCCCTCCACTTT. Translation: CASSAGKNSPLHF.

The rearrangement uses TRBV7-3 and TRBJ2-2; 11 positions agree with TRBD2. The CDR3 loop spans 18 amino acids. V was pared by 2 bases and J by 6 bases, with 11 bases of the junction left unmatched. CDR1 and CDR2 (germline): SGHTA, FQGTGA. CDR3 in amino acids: CASSLWFSGGAGPGELFF. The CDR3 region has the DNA TGTGCCAGCAGCTTATGGTTTAGCGGGGGGGCCGGCCCCGGGGAGCTGTTTTTT. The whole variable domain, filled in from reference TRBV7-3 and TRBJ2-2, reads GAGVSQTPSNKVTEKGKYVELRCDPISGHTALYWYRQSLGQGPEFLIYFQGTGAADDSGLPNDRFFAVRPEGSVSTLKIQRTERGDSAVYLCASSLWFSGGAGPGELFFGEGSRLTVL.

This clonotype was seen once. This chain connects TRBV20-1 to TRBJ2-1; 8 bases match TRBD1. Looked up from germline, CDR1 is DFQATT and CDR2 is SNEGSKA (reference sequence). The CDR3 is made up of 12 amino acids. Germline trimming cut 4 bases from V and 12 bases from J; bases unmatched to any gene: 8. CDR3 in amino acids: CSAMDRDLGQFF. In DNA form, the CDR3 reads TGCAGTGCTATGGACAGGGATCTAGGGCAGTTCTTC.

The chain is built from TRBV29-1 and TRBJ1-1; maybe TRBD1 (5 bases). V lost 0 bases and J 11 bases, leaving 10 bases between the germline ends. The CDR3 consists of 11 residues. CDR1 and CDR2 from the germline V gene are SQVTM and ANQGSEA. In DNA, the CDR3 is TGCAGCGTTGAAGATCGCCGGGGCGCTTTCTTT. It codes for CSVEDRRGAFF. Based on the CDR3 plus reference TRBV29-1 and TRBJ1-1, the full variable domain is SAVISQKPSRDICQRGTSLTIQCQVDSQVTMMFWYRQQPGQSLTLIATANQGSEATYESGFVIDKFPISRPNLTFSTLTVSNMSPEDSSIYLCSVEDRRGAFFGQGTRLTVV.

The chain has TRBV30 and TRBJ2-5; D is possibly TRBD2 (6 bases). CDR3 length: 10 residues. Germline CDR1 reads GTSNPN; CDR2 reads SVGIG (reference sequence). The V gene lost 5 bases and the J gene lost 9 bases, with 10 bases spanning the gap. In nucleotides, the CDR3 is TGTGCCTGGGAGGGGACTCCCCAGTACTTC. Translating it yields CAWEGTPQYF.

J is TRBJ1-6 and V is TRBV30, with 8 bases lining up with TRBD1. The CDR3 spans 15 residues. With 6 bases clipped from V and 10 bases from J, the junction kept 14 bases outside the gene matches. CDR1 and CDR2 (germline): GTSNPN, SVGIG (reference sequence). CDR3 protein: CACGSLGTGGSPLHF. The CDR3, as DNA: TGTGCCTGCGGCTCCCTGGGGACAGGTGGGTCACCCCTCCACTTT.

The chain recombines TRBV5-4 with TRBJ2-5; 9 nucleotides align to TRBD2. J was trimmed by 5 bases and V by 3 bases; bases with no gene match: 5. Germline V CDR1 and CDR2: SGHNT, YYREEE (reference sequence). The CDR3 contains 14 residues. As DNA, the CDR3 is TGTGCCAGCAGCTCACCTAGCGGGGTGGAGACCCAGTACTTC. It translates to CASSSPSGVETQYF.

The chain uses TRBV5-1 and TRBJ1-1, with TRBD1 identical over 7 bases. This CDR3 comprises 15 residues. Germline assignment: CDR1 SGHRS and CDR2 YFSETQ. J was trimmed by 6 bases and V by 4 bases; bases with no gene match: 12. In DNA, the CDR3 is TGCGCCAGCAGCGGGTCCCGGACAGGAGAACCTGAAGCTTTCTTT. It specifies CASSGSRTGEPEAFF.

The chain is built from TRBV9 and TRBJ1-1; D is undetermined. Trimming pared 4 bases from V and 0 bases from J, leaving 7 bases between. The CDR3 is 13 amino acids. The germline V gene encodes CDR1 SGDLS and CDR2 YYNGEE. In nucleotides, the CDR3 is TGTGCCAGCAGCAAAGCCTTGAACACTGAAGCTTTCTTT. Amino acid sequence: CASSKALNTEAFF.

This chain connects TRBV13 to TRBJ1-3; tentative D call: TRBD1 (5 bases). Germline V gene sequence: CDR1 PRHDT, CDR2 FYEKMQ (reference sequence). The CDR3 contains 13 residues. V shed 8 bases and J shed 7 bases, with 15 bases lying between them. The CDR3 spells CASRRVAGNTIYF. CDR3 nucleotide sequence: TGTGCCAGCCGAAGAGTTGCAGGGAACACCATATATTTT.

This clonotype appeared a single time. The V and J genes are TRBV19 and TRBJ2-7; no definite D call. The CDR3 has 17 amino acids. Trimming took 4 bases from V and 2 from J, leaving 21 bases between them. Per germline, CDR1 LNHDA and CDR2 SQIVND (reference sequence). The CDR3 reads CASSNQSGRTAPYEQYF. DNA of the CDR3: TGTGCCAGTAGTAATCAGTCCGGGCGAACCGCTCCCTACGAGCAGTACTTC. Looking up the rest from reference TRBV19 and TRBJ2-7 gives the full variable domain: DGGITQSPKYLFRKEGQNVTLSCEQNLNHDAMYWYRQDPGQGLRLIYYSQIVNDFQKGDIAEGYSVSREKKESFPLTVTSAQKNPTAFYLCASSNQSGRTAPYEQYFGPGTRLTVT.

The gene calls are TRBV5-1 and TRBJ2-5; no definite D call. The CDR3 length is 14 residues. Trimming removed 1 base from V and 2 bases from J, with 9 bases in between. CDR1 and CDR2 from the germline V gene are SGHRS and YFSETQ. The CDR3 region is CASSLSAPQETQYF. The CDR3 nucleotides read TGCGCCAGCAGCTTGTCAGCTCCACAAGAGACCCAGTACTTC. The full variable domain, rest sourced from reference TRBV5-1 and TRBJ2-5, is KAGVTQTPRYLIKTRGQQVTLSCSPISGHRSVSWYQQTPGQGLQFLFEYFSETQRNKGNFPGRFSGRQFSNSRSEMNVSTLELGDSALYLCASSLSAPQETQYFGPGTRLLVL.

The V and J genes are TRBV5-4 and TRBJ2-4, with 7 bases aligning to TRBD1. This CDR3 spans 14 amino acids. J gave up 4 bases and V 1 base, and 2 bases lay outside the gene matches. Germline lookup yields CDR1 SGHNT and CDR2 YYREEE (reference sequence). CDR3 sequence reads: CASSLSRGKNIQYF. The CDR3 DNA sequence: TGTGCCAGCAGCTTGAGCAGGGGGAAAAACATTCAGTACTTC.

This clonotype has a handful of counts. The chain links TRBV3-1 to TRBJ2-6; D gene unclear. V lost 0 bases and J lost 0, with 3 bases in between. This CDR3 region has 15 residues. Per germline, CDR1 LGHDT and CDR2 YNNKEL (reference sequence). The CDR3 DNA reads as TGTGCCAGCAGCCAAGATCCCTCTGGGGCCAACGTCCTGACTTTC. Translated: CASSQDPSGANVLTF.

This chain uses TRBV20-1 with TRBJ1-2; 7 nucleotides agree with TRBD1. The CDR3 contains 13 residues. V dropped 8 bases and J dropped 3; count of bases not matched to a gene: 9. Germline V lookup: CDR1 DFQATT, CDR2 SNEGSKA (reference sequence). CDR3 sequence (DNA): TGCAGTTCTCTGAACGACAGGGACTATGGCTACACCTTC. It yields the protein CSSLNDRDYGYTF.

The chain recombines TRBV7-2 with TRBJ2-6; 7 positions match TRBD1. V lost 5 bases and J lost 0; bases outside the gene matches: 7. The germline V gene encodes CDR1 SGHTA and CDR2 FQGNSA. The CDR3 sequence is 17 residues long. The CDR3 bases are TGTGCCAGCAGCGGATGGACAGGTAGCTCTGGGGCCAACGTCCTGACTTTC. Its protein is CASSGWTGSSGANVLTF. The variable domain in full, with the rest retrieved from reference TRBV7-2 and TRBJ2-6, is GAGVSQSPSNKVTEKGKDVELRCDPISGHTALYWYRQSLGQGLEFLIYFQGNSAPDKSGLPSDRFSAERTGGSVSTLTIQRTQQEDSAVYLCASSGWTGSSGANVLTFGAGSRLTVL.

The CDR3 DNA is TGCAGCGTTGTGTGGGGGCGCGGTGAAAAACTGTTTTTT. Protein sequence: CSVVWGRGEKLFF. The gene calls are TRBV29-1 and TRBJ1-4; D might be TRBD1 (6 bases). V lost 4 bases and J 7 bases, leaving 13 bases between the germline ends. The CDR3 is 13 amino acids. Germline V gives CDR1 SQVTM, CDR2 ANQGSEA.

The CDR3 sequence: CASSYSMSQETQYF. CDR3 nucleotide sequence: TGTGCCAGCAGTTACTCAATGTCCCAAGAGACCCAGTACTTC. This sequence joins TRBV6-5 and TRBJ2-5; unclear D gene. This CDR3 comprises 14 residues. Germline V gives CDR1 MNHEY, CDR2 SVGAGI. V gave up 0 bases and J gave up 1 base, with 6 bases separating them.

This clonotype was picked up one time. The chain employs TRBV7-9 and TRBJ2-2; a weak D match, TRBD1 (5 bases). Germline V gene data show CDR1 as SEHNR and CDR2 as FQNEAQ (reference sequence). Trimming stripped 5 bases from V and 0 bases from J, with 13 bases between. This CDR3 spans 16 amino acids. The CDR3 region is CASSLLGHPNTGELFF. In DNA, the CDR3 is TGTGCCAGCAGCCTTCTCGGACACCCGAACACCGGGGAGCTGTTTTTT. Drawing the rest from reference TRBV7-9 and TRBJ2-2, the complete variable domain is DTGVSQNPRHKITKRGQNVTFRCDPISEHNRLYWYRQTLGQGPEFLTYFQNEAQLEKSRLLSDRFSAERPKGSFSTLEIQRTEQGDSAMYLCASSLLGHPNTGELFFGEGSRLTVL.

The CDR3 sequence is CAWSDWGHTYEQYF. CDR3 sequence (DNA): TGTGCCTGGAGTGACTGGGGACATACCTACGAGCAGTACTTC. V usage is TRBV30 and J usage is TRBJ2-7, with a possible D match to TRBD1 (6 bases). Deletions cut 1 base from V and 2 bases from J, with 12 bases between. The CDR3 has 14 amino acids. Germline V CDR1 and CDR2: GTSNPN, SVGIG (reference sequence). Supplemented by reference TRBV30 and TRBJ2-7, the full variable domain reads SQTIHQWPATLVQPVGSPLSLECTVEGTSNPNLYWYRQAAGRGLQLLFYSVGIGQISSEVPQNLSASRPQDRQFILSSKKLLLSDSGFYLCAWSDWGHTYEQYFGPGTRLTVT.